The entry below describes one T cell receptor (beta chain). Its antigen is still unknown. Per-base quality was not reported, and no clone a single base away is much larger than it. Using the deep immunoSEQ assay, TCR CDR3 regions were amplified from genomic DNA by multiplex PCR. Genomic DNA extracted from each cell subset was distributed evenly over all wells of several immunoSEQ 96-well plates, and each plate served as one replicate. For sorted subsets, around 0.2 ug genomic DNA, equal to 30,000 to 35,000 T cell genomes, was loaded into each replicate PCR. The purified libraries were quantified using a Qubit 3.0 fluorometer, sized with a Bioanalyzer 2100, and then quantified again using the KAPA Library Quantification kit. Every immunoSEQ 96-well plate was sequenced on a dedicated single-read 150-cycle Illumina NextSeq 550 flow cell. The published analysis was carried out like this. Because the immunoSEQ output included only junctional sequences and no quality scores, the filtering could not be the same as the filtering used for full-length reads. To assign V/J genes and CDR3, sequences were annotated using PyIR, a Python wrapper for IgBLAST v1.9, with IMGT germline references. Reads with weak V/J assignments (E-value above 1e-6), missing CDR3, stop codons, out-of-frame junctions, or ambiguous translated residues were removed. V3J clonotypes were defined as sequences sharing an identical inferred V gene, J gene, and CDR3 amino acid sequence. Percentage overlap between repertoires was computed as shared unique clonotypes divided by the size of the smaller repertoire. RTK rarefaction, the Chao1 estimator, and Recon v2.1 estimates of unobserved clonotypes were used to assess repertoire richness. Generation probabilities were computed with OLGA for all TCRbeta clonotypes obtained by the gDNA method from a handful of donors. In TCRdb, the immuneACCESS table is reduced to in-frame sequences with V and J assigned. These tables do not hold every clone; where another copy was compared, an unresolved V gene accounts for under half, and the others remain unexplained. D and trimming come from the DNA, and the V and J calls and clone size come from that table. Recorded for this sample are more than 2 million clones; about 94% of them occurred a single time. The top ten constitute 0.1% to 0.15% of the sample.

The germline V gene yields SGHNT for CDR1 and YENEEA for CDR2. The CDR3 spans 15 residues, from the cysteine through the phenylalanine. Only the CDR3 portion is preserved as DNA: 45 bases, with reading frame beginning at the first base. Deletion took 0 bases off V and 1 base off J, with a span of 7 bases between the germline ends. This record comes from a study of shared clonotypes between healthy human individuals (TCRdb year 2020). Background for the entire study: The cohort comprised a couple of women and a few men aged 18 to 49 years. For each donor, three plates each were used for CD4 naive and CD4 memory, two plates were used for CD8 naive, and one plate was used for CD8 memory. Between about 0.8 and 9 billion PBMCs per donor were obtained by leukapheresis. The study deeply sequenced blood TCR repertoires of roughly five healthy adults to estimate repertoire size and the extent of clonotype sharing between individuals. To increase sequencing depth and limit assay-specific biases, different laboratories used diverse techniques to prepare libraries and sequence TCR repertoires.

Summary of the overall study and its limitations: Sampling was restricted to blood, and TCR repertoires in tissues likely differ from the TCR repertoires found in blood. Across a handful of donors, 5% to 6% of naive CD4, approximately 3.5% of naive CD8, around 2.1% of memory CD4, and under 0.45% of memory CD8 clonotypes were shared. Even with the large sequencing depth, rarefaction of the sorted-subset datasets indicated that sequencing was incomplete. Naive subsets generally had larger estimated clonotype richness than memory subsets. Compared with non-shared clonotypes, the clonotypes found in all four sorted-subset donors had higher generation probabilities. Pairwise subsampling led to the expectation that sequencing depth would affect the degree of clonotype sharing among donors. The small number of donors limited the genetic and exposure-history diversity represented.

Healthy HIV-negative adults with no recently reported acute infections or vaccinations were included as donors. Every donor was a Caucasian adult living in Nashville, Tennessee, USA. Magnetic negative selection was used to enrich CD4+ T cells, after which naive cells were positively selected on CD45RA and the negative fraction became the memory subset. Blood was obtained by leukapheresis, after which PBMCs were separated by Ficoll-Histopaque density gradient centrifugation and cryopreserved in liquid nitrogen vapor phase. Purity and quantity of every magnetically sorted T cell population were checked by analytical flow cytometry. Each sorted fraction had its genomic DNA isolated and then quantified by UV absorbance on a Nanodrop 2000c.

The sample consisted of naive CD4+ T cells sorted from blood. The intended sense of this specimen's cell subset or site label: CD45RA+ positively selected. The receptor was derived from a man between 18 and 29 years old in good health. The chain couples TRBV11-3 to TRBJ2-1; a tentative D call is TRBD2 (5 bases match). The nucleotides are TGTGCCAGCAGCTTAGAAGCGGCTTCCTACAATGAGCAGTTCTTC. The translation is CASSLEAASYNEQFF. Where the CDR3 stops, the reference TRBV11-3 and TRBJ2-1 genes take over; the full variable domain is EAGVVQSPRYKIIEKKQPVAFWCNPISGHNTLYWYLQNLGQGPELLIRYENEEAVDDSQLPKDRFSAERLKGVDSTLKIQPAELGDSAVYLCASSLEAASYNEQFFGPGTRLTVL.